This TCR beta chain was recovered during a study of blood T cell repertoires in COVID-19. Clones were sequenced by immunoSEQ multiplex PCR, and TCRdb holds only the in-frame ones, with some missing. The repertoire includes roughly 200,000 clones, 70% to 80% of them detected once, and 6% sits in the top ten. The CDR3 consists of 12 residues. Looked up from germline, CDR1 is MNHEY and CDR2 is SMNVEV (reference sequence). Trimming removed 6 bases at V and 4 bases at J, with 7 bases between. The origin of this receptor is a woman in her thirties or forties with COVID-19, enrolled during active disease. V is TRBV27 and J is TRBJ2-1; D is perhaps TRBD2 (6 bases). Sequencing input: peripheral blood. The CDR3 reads CASRGGYNEQFF. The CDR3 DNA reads TGTGCCAGCAGGGGGGGATACAATGAGCAGTTCTTC.